These 9 T cell receptor beta chains share one sample of origin, sequenced in a study of cytomegalovirus exposure and HLA in healthy donors. The PCR had 60 Vbeta and 13 Jbeta primers. TCRdb's table, derived via immunoSEQ multiplex PCR, lists solely in-frame clones and lacks some. The sample lists over 65,000 clones; roughly 80% were seen once. The sample taken for sequencing was PBMCs. All receptors come from a man in his forties in good health and CMV-seronegative.

This clone was counted only a few times. The CDR3 DNA reads TGTGCCAGCAGCAAAACCGGGGACAGGAGTTATCGCGAGCAGTACTTC. Protein sequence: CASSKTGDRSYREQYF. V usage is TRBV9 and J usage is TRBJ2-7, with 8 bases that match TRBD1. In germline, CDR1 is SGDLS, CDR2 YYNGEE. V lost 4 bases, J lost 6 bases, and 15 bases stayed unmatched. The CDR3 covers 16 residues.

This chain links TRBV6-1 with TRBJ1-6; 8 bases map to TRBD1. Germline CDR1 is MNHNS and CDR2 is SASEGT. The CDR3 extends over 13 amino acids. V was pared by 6 bases and J by 11 bases, with 6 bases of the junction left unmatched. This CDR3 reads CASSRQGLTPLHF. The CDR3 DNA sequence: TGTGCCAGCAGCAGACAGGGGTTGACACCCCTCCACTTT.

The V gene is TRBV4-2, the J gene TRBJ1-3; D is perhaps TRBD1 (6 bases). The CDR3 is 15 amino acids. The germline V and J ends were trimmed by 0 bases and 2 bases, with 8 bases remaining between them. Germline lookup yields CDR1 LGHNA and CDR2 YNFKEQ. As DNA, the CDR3 is TGTGCCAGCAGCCAAGAGGGGGCCACTGGAAACACCATATATTTT. Protein sequence: CASSQEGATGNTIYF.

The chain uses TRBV9 and TRBJ1-5, with 8 bases fitting TRBD1. Germline V gives CDR1 SGDLS, CDR2 YYNGEE. The CDR3 extends over 15 amino acids. V lost 3 bases, J lost 7 bases, and 9 bases stayed unmatched. This CDR3 is CASSADTGGDQPQHF. CDR3 coding DNA: TGTGCCAGCAGCGCCGATACAGGGGGAGACCAGCCCCAGCATTTT.

This clone occurred once. The rearrangement joins TRBV6-5 to TRBJ2-5; 8 nucleotides line up with TRBD1. The J call may be wrong; the DNA end is better matched by TRBJ2-7. From germline, CDR1 is MNHEY and CDR2 SVGAGI. The CDR3 totals 14 residues. The CDR3 loop reads CASSFHGTGGEQYF. CDR3 bases: TGTGCCAGCAGTTTCCACGGAACAGGGGGCGAGCAGTACTTC.

As DNA, the CDR3 is TGTGCCTGGGGGTCGGGCTCTGGGGCCAACGTCCTGACTTTC. Its protein is CAWGSGSGANVLTF. V is TRBV30 and J is TRBJ2-6; D remains unclear. The germline gives CDR1 GTSNPN, CDR2 SVGIG (reference sequence). This CDR3 spans 14 amino acids. V lost 5 bases and J 0 bases, leaving 8 bases between the germline ends.

V and J are TRBV25-1 and TRBJ1-4, with TRBD1 matching over 11 bases. The CDR3 has 17 amino acids. The V gene end was trimmed by 4 bases and the J gene end by 7 bases; junction bases not matched to a gene: 11. The germline CDR1 and CDR2 sequences are MGHDK and SYGVNS. Here the CDR3 DNA reads TGTGCCAGCAGTGGGGGGTCTCTGGACAGGGGGCTTGAAAAACTGTTTTTT. Translation gives CASSGGSLDRGLEKLFF.

The CDR3 sequence is CASRLGTGAYEQYF. DNA of the CDR3: TGTGCCAGCCGGTTAGGGACAGGGGCCTACGAGCAGTACTTC. The chain recombines TRBV27 with TRBJ2-7; 10 nucleotides align to TRBD1. The CDR3 loop spans 14 amino acids. Losses at the gene ends were 8 bases for V and 2 bases for J; bases not matched to a gene: 6. Germline V gives CDR1 MNHEY, CDR2 SMNVEV (reference sequence).

The chain joins TRBV28 to TRBJ1-5, with a tentative D call TRBD1 (5 bases). V shed 6 bases and J shed 0 bases, with 18 bases lying between them. The CDR3 covers 17 residues. Germline CDR1 is MDHEN and CDR2 is SYDVKM. The CDR3 nucleotides read TGTGCCAGCAGCCTTACCCAGGGCTTCTATAGCAATCAGCCCCAGCATTTT. This encodes CASSLTQGFYSNQPQHF.